This T cell receptor (beta chain) was found in a study of CD8 T cells in ankylosing spondylitis. Study-wide findings and caveats: Those disease-linked clones were CD8+; they were also relatively rare in peripheral blood. Before this, some motif variants had been reported in reactive arthritis synovial fluid and blood. Seemingly characteristic of ankylosing spondylitis blood was a TCR beta motif consisting of eight highly homologous variants.

Preparation of TCR beta libraries was done by quantitative 5'-RACE with molecular barcodes. One entry per CDR3 protein, called by TCRdb with MiXCR from the 5' RACE reads. The data hold fewer than 250,000 distinct CDR3 sequences, with roughly a third observed a single time. Many counts were recorded for this clonotype. What it binds is not known. Sample: blood, either unsorted or a sorted T cell fraction (not recorded which). This TCR derives from a male donor with ankylosing spondylitis or in good health (not recorded which).

The CDR3 reads CSARLKGSYNSPLHF. The CDR3 coding sequence is TGCAGTGCTAGGCTAAAGGGTTCCTATAATTCACCCCTCCACTTT. V and J are TRBV20-1 and TRBJ1-6; D remains unclear. Germline V gene data show CDR1 as DFQATT and CDR2 as SNEGSKA (reference sequence). This CDR3 comprises 15 residues. V lost 3 bases, J lost 1 base, and 10 bases lay in between.